This T cell receptor beta chain was sequenced for a study of beta chain features in type 1 diabetes. Study-wide results and caveats: Type 1 diabetes patients had VDJ junctions that carried fewer insertions and more deletions. Within patients, naive, central memory and Treg TCRB repertoires seemed more similar than within healthy donors.

A word on this clone: Its antigen is unidentified.

A CD45RO/CCR7/CD25/CD127/CD95/CD27 panel sorted naive, central memory, regulatory and stem cell-like memory CD4+ cells. Every isolated RNA sample was fully reverse transcribed, so sequencing captured expressed TCRB transcripts. This table comes from immunoSEQ multiplex PCR, and its TCRdb copy is limited to in-frame clones, with some not included. The sample carries around 300,000 clones, roughly 9.6% recorded once. Trimming pared 4 bases from V and 7 bases from J, leaving 14 bases between. CDR3 size: 13 residues. The germline V gene has CDR1 SGHNT and CDR2 YYREEE (reference sequence). The source of this sequence is a woman in her twenties or thirties in good health. The rearrangement uses TRBV5-4 and TRBJ2-5; D is perhaps TRBD1 (6 bases). Sequencing was carried out using naive CD4+ T cells from blood. The CDR3 protein is CASSPAGARTQYF. In DNA form, the CDR3 reads TGTGCCAGCAGCCCGGCAGGGGCCAGGACCCAGTACTTC.